A selection of T cell receptor beta chains follows, all from one sample in a study of regulatory T cells in long-lasting Graves disease. Via MiXCR, TCRdb re-called the multiplex PCR reads, giving one row per CDR3 protein. The table includes hundreds of thousands of distinct CDR3 sequences, less than 25% detected once. Sample: peripheral blood mononuclear cells (PBMCs), taken when the disease was refractory, from a patient treated with antithyroid drugs. These receptors all come from a female donor with Graves disease. Each CDR3 is given with its conserved first and last residue. The D gene is left open where the match is weak. Clone sizes are given selectively: once, few, many, or a class where the clone is expanded.

. TRBJ1-6 TRBV30 TRBD1 CAWSGTGHSPLHF TGTGCCTGGAGTGGGACAGGGCACTCACCCCTCCACTTT
many TRBJ1-5 TRBV2 . CASQARNQPQHF TGTGCCAGCCAGGCGAGGAATCAGCCCCAGCATTTT
many TRBJ1-2 TRBV11-2 . CASSFPGYGGYTF TGTGCCAGCAGCTTTCCCGGCTACGGGGGCTACACCTTC
few TRBJ2-4 TRBV20-1 TRBD2 CSAYIAGGRAKNIQYF TGCAGTGCTTACATAGCGGGAGGACGGGCCAAAAACATTCAGTACTTC
many TRBJ2-1 TRBV30 . CAWSEMGLDEQFF TGTGCCTGGAGTGAAATGGGCCTGGATGAGCAGTTCTTC
many TRBJ2-5 TRBV28 . CASSFPGLGQETQYF TGTGCCAGCAGTTTTCCCGGGCTAGGCCAAGAGACCCAGTACTTC
few TRBJ1-6 TRBV30 . CAWSVLGRDGTSPLHF TGTGCCTGGAGTGTACTGGGCAGGGACGGGACCTCACCCCTCCACTTT
few TRBJ2-7 TRBV12-3/TRBV12-4 . CASRGHHYEQYF TGTGCCAGTAGGGGACACCACTACGAGCAGTACTTC
once TRBJ2-7 TRBV27 TRBD1 CASSSTGTGLEQYF TGTGCCAGCAGTTCTACCGGGACAGGGCTCGAGCAGTACTTC
many TRBJ1-1 TRBV6-5 . CASSWEGSGTEAFF TGTGCCAGCAGTTGGGAGGGGTCGGGCACTGAAGCTTTCTTT
. TRBJ2-7 TRBV28 . CATRGSVTRYEQYF TGTGCCACCAGAGGGTCAGTTACCCGCTACGAGCAGTACTTC
many TRBJ2-5 TRBV2 . CASAFRTLQETQYF TGTGCCAGCGCATTCAGGACACTCCAAGAGACCCAGTACTTC
many TRBJ2-5 TRBV29-1 TRBD1 CSPRPGGTQYF TGCAGCCCAAGACCAGGGGGGACCCAGTACTTC
many TRBJ1-1 TRBV29-1 . CSVSRGWADTEAFF TGCAGCGTGTCGAGGGGGTGGGCGGACACTGAAGCTTTCTTT
. TRBJ2-2 TRBV10-3 . CAITANTGELFF TGTGCCATCACTGCGAACACCGGGGAGCTGTTTTTT
. TRBJ1-1 TRBV4-3 TRBD1 CASSQEAGGMNTEAFF TGCGCCAGCAGCCAAGAGGCAGGGGGGATGAACACTGAAGCTTTCTTT
many TRBJ2-7 TRBV27 TRBD1 CASSSSDRGYEQYF TGTGCCAGCAGTTCCTCAGACAGGGGCTACGAGCAGTACTTC
. TRBJ2-7 TRBV5-5 . CASSKGSYHEQYF TGTGCCAGCAGCAAAGGGAGTTACCACGAGCAGTACTTC
. TRBJ1-1 TRBV30 . CARSGNAGAEAFF TGTGCCCGGAGTGGGAATGCCGGGGCTGAAGCTTTCTTT
many TRBJ2-7 TRBV29-1 . CSVRGNDYEQYF TGCAGCGTCCGGGGGAATGACTACGAGCAGTACTTC
many TRBJ1-6 TRBV6-5 . CASSYGPGNYNSPLHF TGTGCCAGCAGTTACGGTCCAGGAAATTATAATTCACCCCTCCACTTT
. TRBJ2-5 TRBV6-1 . CASSGSVTGETQYF TGTGCCAGCAGTGGGTCGGTCACGGGAGAGACCCAGTACTTC
few TRBJ2-4 TRBV4-3 . CASSQEWGWSRPIENIQYF TGCGCCAGCAGCCAAGAATGGGGTTGGTCCAGGCCCATCGAAAACATTCAGTACTTC
few TRBJ2-7 TRBV5-8 . CASTLIRGPLYEQYF TGTGCCAGCACCCTTATCCGGGGGCCACTCTACGAGCAGTACTTC
many TRBJ2-7 TRBV12-3/TRBV12-4 TRBD2 CASSLAGVSYEQYF TGTGCCAGCAGCTTAGCGGGAGTGTCCTACGAGCAGTACTTC
many TRBJ1-1 TRBV30 . CAWMGVWTEAFF TGTGCCTGGATGGGGGTTTGGACTGAAGCTTTCTTT
many TRBJ1-4 TRBV12-3/TRBV12-4 TRBD1 CASSTITGVGGEKLFF TGTGCCAGCAGTACCATCACAGGGGTAGGGGGTGAAAAACTGTTTTTT
few TRBJ2-5 TRBV5-6 . CASSLVEATQYF TGTGCCAGCAGCTTGGTGGAGGCGACCCAGTACTTC
. TRBJ2-5 TRBV7-6 . CASSLVIYETQYF TGTGCCAGCAGCTTAGTTATCTACGAGACCCAGTACTTC
many TRBJ1-4 TRBV10-3 . CAISGTWNEKLFF TGTGCCATCAGTGGGACGTGGAATGAAAAACTGTTTTTT
few TRBJ1-6 TRBV29-1 . CSVRDGDYNSPLHF TGCAGCGTGCGGGACGGTGACTATAATTCACCCCTCCACTTT
many TRBJ2-7 TRBV7-2 . CASSRDGYEQYF TGTGCCAGCAGCCGGGACGGATACGAGCAGTACTTC
many TRBJ2-5 TRBV20-1 TRBD2 CSATGTSGRMGETQYF TGCAGTGCCACCGGGACTAGCGGGAGGATGGGGGAGACCCAGTACTTC
many TRBJ1-2 TRBV20-1 . CSATPGGNYGYTF TGCAGTGCTACCCCTGGGGGGAACTATGGCTACACCTTC
many TRBJ2-2 TRBV28 . CASPGPRPGELFF TGTGCCAGCCCCGGGCCGCGGCCCGGGGAGCTGTTTTTT
many TRBJ1-1 TRBV12-3/TRBV12-4 . CASSLGREAFF TGTGCCAGCAGTTTAGGCCGAGAAGCTTTCTTT
. TRBJ2-3 TRBV30 TRBD2 CAWSVGGSGDTQYF TGTGCCTGGAGTGTCGGCGGGAGCGGTGATACGCAGTATTTT
. TRBJ2-2 TRBV3-1 . CASSHFSGTGELFF TGTGCCAGCAGCCATTTCTCGGGGACCGGGGAGCTGTTTTTT
many TRBJ2-7 TRBV6-1 TRBD1 CASRRQGSYEQYF TGTGCCAGCAGAAGACAGGGCTCCTACGAGCAGTACTTC